The T cell receptor beta chain described here comes from a study of T cell repertoires in cytomegalovirus infection (dated by TCRdb to between 2017 and 2020). Looking at the study overall: Because public TCR beta signatures pointed to carriage of CMV infection together with the matching HLA type, the HLA type of each donor mattered for the analysis.

A word on this clonotype: It lacks a known antigen. Base qualities are not provided; no much larger clone lies one nucleotide away.

The sequencer listed for this sample is Illumina HiSeq 1500. TCRdb's own reprocessing of the public reads used fastp at Q25 and MiXCR and kept productive beta chains. Every distinct CDR3 protein forms one entry, paired with its most common genes and DNA. In this sample the table shows about 320,000 distinct CDR3 sequences, 8% to 9.5% of which occur a single time. About 3.9% of the sample is taken by the ten largest. What the research found in general, with its limitations: In both this cohort and an independent roughly 360-donor cohort, the cumulative frequency of public TCR beta family members distinguished carriers of CMV infection plus the relevant HLA type. The ex vivo response was dominated by HLA-C-restricted CMV-specific TCR beta clonotypes, and the single most frequent clonotype in two of eight donors was supplied by these HLA-C-restricted clonotypes.

V and J are truncated by 2 bases and 2 bases respectively, leaving an intervening sequence of 6 bases. Including the terminal cysteine and phenylalanine, the CDR3 comprises 13 residues. The DNA shown is the 39-base CDR3, in frame from base 1. CDR1 is given as SEHNR and CDR2 as FQNEAQ, both from the germline V gene (reference sequence). The receptor was isolated from a human donor in good health (CMV status not recorded). Some clones in this sample may be carry-over from other donors' samples. The specimen sequenced was PBMCs. The receptor chain draws on TRBV7-9 and TRBJ1-2; the D gene cannot be named for sure. The CDR3 region: CASSLQNNYGYTF. The DNA reads TGTGCCAGCAGCTTACAGAACAACTATGGCTACACCTTC.